The 11 T cell receptor beta chains listed next were all sequenced from one sample in a study of cytomegalovirus exposure and HLA in healthy donors. The PCR employed 60 Vbeta primers together with 13 Jbeta primers. Data came from immunoSEQ multiplex PCR; TCRdb stores just in-frame clones and leaves some out. This sample has about 120,000 clones, with under 90% found just once. Sequencing input: PBMCs. The receptors shown here come from a woman in her 40s in good health and CMV-seronegative.

J is TRBJ1-5 and V is TRBV14, with unresolved D. From germline, CDR1 is SGHDN and CDR2 FVKESK. The CDR3 extends over 12 amino acids. Deletions cut 4 bases from V and 4 bases from J, with 5 bases between. The CDR3, as DNA: TGTGCCAGCAGCCTCGCGAATCAGCCCCAGCATTTT. Its protein is CASSLANQPQHF.

This clone was found once. This rearrangement joins TRBV18 to TRBJ2-7; 7 nucleotides align to TRBD2. The CDR3 has 12 amino acids. Germline V gene lookup returns CDR1 KGHSH and CDR2 LQKENI. J gave up 6 bases and V 5 bases, and 4 bases lay outside the gene matches. The CDR3, as DNA: TGTGCCAGCTCAAGACTAGCAGCCGAGCAGTACTTC. It translates to CASSRLAAEQYF. Full variable domain (remainder filled in from reference TRBV18 and TRBJ2-7): NAGVMQNPRHLVRRRGQEARLRCSPMKGHSHVYWYRQLPEEGLKFMVYLQKENIIDESGMPKERFSAEFPKEGPSILRIQQVVRGDSAAYFCASSRLAAEQYFGPGTRLTVT.

The V gene is TRBV6-1, the J gene TRBJ1-1; D unresolved. V was cut by 7 bases and J by 4 bases, with 16 bases left in between. The CDR3 extends over 14 amino acids. In germline, CDR1 is MNHNS, CDR2 SASEGT. CDR3 sequence (DNA): TGTGCCAGCACTCCCCGGACGGGGATCACTGAAGCTTTCTTT. Its protein is CASTPRTGITEAFF.

This clone was observed a handful of times. The chain recombines TRBV4-1 with TRBJ1-1; no clear D gene. Trimming took 4 bases from V and 0 from J, leaving 12 bases between them. From germline, CDR1 is MGHRA and CDR2 YSYEKL. This CDR3 spans 15 amino acids. Here the CDR3 DNA reads TGCGCCAGCAGCCTCCATAGCCTCTTGAACACTGAAGCTTTCTTT. This sequence encodes CASSLHSLLNTEAFF.

The rearrangement joins TRBV7-8 to TRBJ2-5, with 7 bases fitting TRBD1. The CDR3 loop spans 15 amino acids. Germline V gene data show CDR1 as SGHVS and CDR2 as FQNEAQ. Trimming removed 5 bases from V and 4 bases from J; junction bases left unmatched: 10. CDR3 region: CASSPSVNRGETQYF. Here the CDR3 DNA reads TGTGCCAGCAGCCCCTCGGTAAACAGGGGAGAGACCCAGTACTTC.

The rearrangement joins TRBV19 to TRBJ1-4; 8 positions agree with TRBD1. Trimming cost V 5 bases and J 7 bases; bases outside gene matches: 9. The CDR3 is 15 amino acids. CDR1 is LNHDA, CDR2 SQIVND, per germline (reference sequence). The CDR3 here is CASSPQTGEREKLFF. The DNA of the CDR3 is TGTGCCAGTAGTCCCCAGACAGGGGAGCGTGAAAAACTGTTTTTT.

The sample holds a few counts of this clone. The rearrangement uses TRBV27 and TRBJ1-3; D is uncertain. Trimming took 3 bases from V and 0 from J, leaving 6 bases between them. The CDR3 length is 14 residues. CDR1 is MNHEY, CDR2 SMNVEV, per germline (reference sequence). The CDR3 sequence is CASSFGGSGNTIYF. The CDR3 DNA is TGTGCCAGCAGTTTCGGCGGCTCTGGAAACACCATATATTTT.

The rearrangement uses TRBV27 and TRBJ1-2; tentative D call: TRBD1 (6 bases). Between the trimmed V and J ends, which lost 5 bases and 4 bases, there was a span of 11 bases. Germline V gene lookup returns CDR1 MNHEY and CDR2 SMNVEV (reference sequence). CDR3 length equals 13 residues. This CDR3 reads CASSPGQLYGYTF. CDR3 coding DNA: TGTGCCAGCAGTCCCGGACAGCTCTATGGCTACACCTTC.

The chain recombines TRBV9 with TRBJ2-3, with 10 bases matching TRBD1. The germline V gene has CDR1 SGDLS and CDR2 YYNGEE. There are 16 residues in the CDR3. Trimming removed 4 bases from V and 4 bases from J; junction bases left unmatched: 9. CDR3 in DNA: TGTGCCAGCAGCCCCCCGGGACAGGGGAATCCAGATACGCAGTATTTT. Translation: CASSPPGQGNPDTQYF.

This clone came up once. This sequence joins TRBV15 and TRBJ2-2, with a weak D call TRBD1 (6 bases). The germline V and J ends were trimmed by 3 bases and 2 bases, with 7 bases remaining between them. Germline values: CDR1 LNHNV, CDR2 YYDKDF (reference sequence). There are 14 residues in the CDR3. The CDR3 DNA sequence: TGTGCCACCAGCAGGGACAGCAACACCGGGGAGCTGTTTTTT. This codes for CATSRDSNTGELFF.

In nucleotides, the CDR3 is TGCGCCAGCAGGGGGGAGGGAGGTGAGCAGTTCTTC. Translating gives CASRGEGGEQFF. This chain uses TRBV5-1 with TRBJ2-1, with 7 nucleotides matching TRBD2. CDR3 length equals 12 residues. Looked up from germline, CDR1 is SGHRS and CDR2 is YFSETQ. With 5 bases clipped from V and 9 bases from J, the junction kept 5 bases outside the gene matches.